This T cell receptor (beta chain) comes out of a study of T-cell memory formation after mild COVID-19. V lost 0 bases, J lost 5 bases, and 6 bases lay in between. This CDR3 has 12 amino acids. CDR1 SGHRS and CDR2 YFSETQ come from the germline V gene. TCRdb itself ran the 5' RACE reads through MiXCR, one entry per CDR3 protein. This sample yields 530,000 or so distinct CDR3 sequences, of which 17% are seen a single time; roughly 8.2% belongs to the top ten. This clonotype appeared many times. The TCR sequence derives from an adult woman who had mild COVID-19 (a few samples of this study predate the infection). Cell type and time point are not known. Sequences were obtained from PBMCs or a T cell subset sorted from them (not recorded which). The rearrangement joins TRBV5-1 to TRBJ2-7, with D unresolved. CDR3 region: CASSLAGNEQYF. CDR3 DNA: TGCGCCAGCAGCTTGGCAGGAAACGAGCAGTACTTC.